This T cell receptor (beta chain) was captured by sequencing in a study of blood T cell repertoires in COVID-19. As for the study in general: Some COVID-19 samples were acute and others convalescent; all came from the United States, Italy and Spain. T cells, B-cell-depleted T cells, or PBMCs supplied cDNA or gDNA.

Per the original data handling: How many nucleated cells were present was estimated from reference gene primer amplification. TCRdb's copy holds only in-frame clones and misses some; the assay was immunoSEQ multiplex PCR. V and J calls plus clone size are reproduced from that table; the DNA served to infer D and trimming. Here the sample spans approximately 210,000 clones, about four fifths being singletons. This CDR3 comprises 12 residues. V was shortened by 6 bases and J by 8 bases, with 13 bases between the two germline ends. The chain is built from TRBV12-3 or TRBV12-4 and TRBJ1-2; no firm D call. Sequencing was performed on peripheral blood. This receptor was identified in a woman between 40 and 55 years old with active or convalescent COVID-19. The CDR3 loop reads CASSATRAGYTF. The CDR3 coding sequence is TGTGCCAGCAGCGCCACGAGGGCCGGCTACACCTTC.